This passage covers 26 T cell receptor beta chains from one sample sequenced in a study of T-cell memory formation after mild COVID-19. MiXCR, run by TCRdb on the 5' RACE reads, gives a single entry per CDR3 protein. The table lists approximately 260,000 distinct CDR3 sequences, about a sixth of them singletons, with 20% to 25% in the top ten. Sequenced: PBMCs or a T cell subset sorted from them (not recorded which). These receptors all come from a man aged 18 to 35 who had mild COVID-19 (a few samples of this study predate the infection). Cell type and time point are not known.

This clonotype was counted a single time. The genes are TRBV4-1 and TRBJ1-2, with a possible D match to TRBD1 (5 bases). CDR3 size: 14 residues. Trimming cost V 5 bases and J 5 bases, with 15 bases left between them. Looked up from germline, CDR1 is MGHRA and CDR2 is YSYEKL. The CDR3 reads CASSKQDDTYGYTF. CDR3 bases: TGCGCCAGCAGCAAACAGGATGATACATATGGCTACACCTTC.

This clonotype was observed a few times. The rearrangement links TRBV2 to TRBJ2-1, with 9 nucleotides matching TRBD2. This CDR3 comprises 18 residues. V was clipped by 2 bases and J by 0 bases; unmatched bases: 8. Germline CDR1 and CDR2: SNHLY and FYNNEI. CDR3 bases: TGTGCCAGCAGTGAAATCTTGACTAGCGGAATCTCCTACAATGAGCAGTTCTTC. Protein: CASSEILTSGISYNEQFF.

The chain links TRBV20-1 to TRBJ2-2; 8 positions match TRBD1. Germline-derived CDR1 and CDR2 are DFQATT and SNEGSKA (reference sequence). The CDR3 spans 13 residues. V lost 7 bases to trimming and J lost 5 bases; unmatched junction nucleotides: 6. CDR3 in amino acids: CSVDRGTTGELFF. CDR3 coding DNA: TGCAGTGTCGACAGGGGAACGACCGGGGAGCTGTTTTTT.

This clonotype has just a few counts. DNA of the CDR3: TGTGCCAGCAGTCGACCCAGTCGGGGGTATGGCTACACCTTC. Protein product: CASSRPSRGYGYTF. The chain uses TRBV12-3 or TRBV12-4 and TRBJ1-2, with a tentative D call TRBD1 (5 bases). The length of the CDR3 is 14 residues. V lost 5 bases and J lost 5, with 15 bases in between.

The V gene is TRBV6-6, the J gene TRBJ1-4; D might be TRBD1 (6 bases). The V gene's germline CDR1 is MNHNY and CDR2 SVGAGI (reference sequence). The CDR3 extends over 18 amino acids. V lost 7 bases to trimming and J lost 3 bases, with 24 bases between them. The chain's CDR3 is CASTFSPPGTRANEKLFF. In nucleotides, the CDR3 is TGTGCCAGCACCTTTTCCCCTCCCGGGACACGAGCTAATGAAAAACTGTTTTTT.

In its sample, this clonotype was seen a few times. The rearrangement joins TRBV9 to TRBJ1-2; 8 bases agree with TRBD1. The CDR3 runs to 14 residues. CDR1 and CDR2 (germline): SGDLS, YYNGEE. The V and J ends lost 2 bases and 6 bases, in that order; junction bases with no gene match: 6. The CDR3 DNA follows: TGTGCCAGCAGCGTGACAGGGGCGCGAGATGGCTACACCTTC. The encoded protein is CASSVTGARDGYTF.

V gene TRBV6-2 or TRBV6-3 combines with J gene TRBJ2-6; D is ambiguous. The CDR3 covers 15 residues. The V end was cut by 6 bases, the J end by 3 bases, with 12 bases between. Germline values: CDR1 MNHEY, CDR2 SVGEGT. CDR3 nucleotide sequence: TGTGCCAGCAGCCCTAGGAACTTTGGGGCCAACGTCCTGACTTTC. It translates to CASSPRNFGANVLTF.

V and J are TRBV4-1 and TRBJ1-1, with D perhaps TRBD1 (5 bases). This CDR3 has 16 amino acids. Germline V gives CDR1 MGHRA, CDR2 YSYEKL. Trimming took off 4 bases at V and 0 bases at J, with 15 bases between the two ends. CDR3 protein: CASSPDQDIMNTEAFF. Here the CDR3 DNA reads TGCGCCAGCAGCCCTGACCAGGACATAATGAACACTGAAGCTTTCTTT.

Ten or more counts support this clonotype. The chain recombines TRBV5-1 with TRBJ2-3; 8 bases are shared with TRBD2. This CDR3 region has 14 residues. The trim removed 3 bases at V and 4 bases at J, leaving 4 bases unmatched. The germline gives CDR1 SGHRS, CDR2 YFSETQ. CDR3 coding DNA: TGCGCCAGCAGCTCGATGACTAGCGCAGATACGCAGTATTTT. Its translation: CASSSMTSADTQYF.

The chain joins TRBV20-1 to TRBJ1-1, with D unresolved. CDR3 length equals 10 residues. CDR1 is DFQATT and CDR2 is SNEGSKA in the germline V gene (reference sequence). With 3 bases removed from V and 6 bases from J, the gap between germline ends came to 5 bases. Here the CDR3 DNA reads TGCAGTGCTAGGACGGCTGAAGCTTTCTTT. This encodes CSARTAEAFF.

The genes are TRBV4-3 and TRBJ2-5, with D possibly being TRBD1 or TRBD2 (5 bases each). The CDR3 sequence is 18 residues long. Looked up from germline, CDR1 is LGHNA and CDR2 is YSLEER. Trimming stripped 4 bases from V and 4 bases from J, with 25 bases between. CDR3 sequence: CASSRMRGAQGLGETQYF. DNA for the CDR3: TGCGCCAGCAGCCGCATGAGGGGAGCGCAGGGCCTAGGAGAGACCCAGTACTTC.

This chain uses TRBV9 with TRBJ1-5; D is perhaps TRBD1 (6 bases). This CDR3 region has 13 residues. V shed 3 bases and J shed 7 bases, with 11 bases lying between them. The germline CDR1 and CDR2 sequences are SGDLS and YYNGEE. CDR3 sequence (DNA): TGTGCCAGCAGCGCCGGACAGCAGCAGCCCCAGCATTTT. This gives the protein CASSAGQQQPQHF.

This clonotype was picked up many times. This chain uses TRBV7-3 with TRBJ2-7; D is unclear. V was shortened by 2 bases and J by 6 bases, with 8 bases between the two germline ends. The CDR3 is 12 amino acids. The germline V gene has CDR1 SGHTA and CDR2 FQGTGA. The CDR3, as DNA: TGTGCCAGCAGCTTATCCGGAACCGAGCAGTACTTC. Its translation is CASSLSGTEQYF.

The chain links TRBV11-3 to TRBJ2-5; 10 bases fit TRBD1. The ends lost 3 bases at V and 5 bases at J; junction bases unmatched: 30. The V gene's germline CDR1 is SGHNT and CDR2 YENEEA. The CDR3 runs to 23 residues. This CDR3 is CASSFRTPGQGIVKVMARETQYF. The CDR3 bases are TGTGCCAGCAGCTTCCGCACCCCGGGACAGGGGATAGTTAAGGTCATGGCGCGGGAGACCCAGTACTTC.

This clonotype has a count of ten or more. This chain connects TRBV7-9 to TRBJ2-7; TRBD1 might be the D (5 bases). Germline CDR1 is SEHNR and CDR2 is FQNEAQ (reference sequence). Trimming left V 4 bases short and J 7 bases short, with 14 bases between. The CDR3 length is 13 residues. Here the CDR3 reads CASSYARVSEQYV. DNA of the CDR3: TGTGCCAGCAGCTACGCCAGGGTTTCTGAGCAGTACGTC.

The chain has TRBV11-2 and TRBJ2-2, with a tentative D call TRBD1 (6 bases). This CDR3 comprises 17 residues. The V and J ends lost 5 bases and 4 bases respectively, with 20 bases between them. Looked up from germline, CDR1 is SGHAT and CDR2 is FQNNGV. CDR3 loop: CASSPTTGLRGTGELFF. In DNA, the CDR3 is TGTGCCAGCAGCCCCACGACAGGCCTCCGTGGCACCGGGGAGCTGTTTTTT.

The V gene is TRBV27, the J gene TRBJ1-3; D is undetermined. Germline loops: CDR1 MNHEY, CDR2 SMNVEV (reference sequence). The CDR3 is made up of 17 amino acids. The V end was cut by 2 bases, the J end by 4 bases, with 18 bases between. Here the CDR3 DNA reads TGTGCCAGCAGTTTAGAGCCCCCGAGGATGGGAGGAAACACCATATATTTT. Translation gives CASSLEPPRMGGNTIYF.

The sample holds a few counts of this clonotype. The V gene is TRBV7-3, the J gene TRBJ2-7; no clear D gene. The germline gives CDR1 SGHTA, CDR2 FQGTGA. V was cut by 5 bases and J by 3 bases, with 14 bases left in between. CDR3 length equals 14 residues. Here the CDR3 reads CASSPNGPNYEQYF. CDR3 sequence (DNA): TGTGCCAGCAGCCCGAATGGACCTAACTACGAGCAGTACTTC.

This clonotype has only a few counts. The chain couples TRBV20-1 to TRBJ1-5; D is undetermined. Trimming removed 5 bases from V and 0 bases from J, with 8 bases in between. Germline V gene data show CDR1 as DFQATT and CDR2 as SNEGSKA (reference sequence). The CDR3 is 13 amino acids. CDR3 region: CSAYDNSNQPQHF. The DNA for the CDR3 is TGCAGTGCTTATGACAATAGCAATCAGCCCCAGCATTTT.

The chain couples TRBV7-3 to TRBJ2-2; TRBD1 aligns across 7 bases. V dropped 5 bases and J dropped 0; count of bases not matched to a gene: 3. This CDR3 has 15 amino acids. Germline assignment: CDR1 SGHTA and CDR2 FQGTGA. The DNA of the CDR3 is TGTGCCAGCAGCCGAGGACAGGCGAACACCGGGGAGCTGTTTTTT. Translation: CASSRGQANTGELFF.

This clonotype was seen a handful of times. V gene TRBV20-1 combines with J gene TRBJ2-2; 10 bases match TRBD1. This CDR3 region has 14 residues. Germline trimming cut 5 bases from V and 4 bases from J; bases unmatched to any gene: 4. The germline gives CDR1 DFQATT, CDR2 SNEGSKA (reference sequence). The CDR3 spells CSAPGTGVTGELFF. The CDR3 coding sequence is TGCAGTGCTCCCGGGACAGGGGTCACCGGGGAGCTGTTTTTT.

The chain recombines TRBV7-9 with TRBJ1-2; D uncertain. Trimming took 6 bases from V and 3 from J, leaving 11 bases between them. This CDR3 is built from 13 residues. CDR1 is SEHNR and CDR2 is FQNEAQ in the germline V gene (reference sequence). The CDR3 here is CASSPNLDYGYTF. CDR3 bases: TGTGCCAGCAGTCCAAACTTAGACTATGGCTACACCTTC.

This clonotype turned up a few times. CDR3 in amino acids: CASSQGGSPDTQYF. The CDR3, as DNA: TGTGCCAGCAGCCAAGGAGGGTCCCCAGATACGCAGTATTTT. The chain couples TRBV4-2 to TRBJ2-3; the D gene is possibly TRBD2 (5 bases). This CDR3 is 14 amino acids long. Germline V CDR1 and CDR2: LGHNA, YNFKEQ. V lost 1 base, J lost 4 bases, and 9 bases lay in between.

V is TRBV5-1 and J is TRBJ1-5; D remains unclear. Looked up from germline, CDR1 is SGHRS and CDR2 is YFSETQ. Deletions cut 0 bases from V and 0 bases from J, with 4 bases between. The CDR3 loop spans 14 amino acids. This CDR3 is CASSLDPSNQPQHF. CDR3 bases: TGCGCCAGCAGCTTGGACCCTAGCAATCAGCCCCAGCATTTT. The full variable domain, completed using reference TRBV5-1 and TRBJ1-5, is KAGVTQTPRYLIKTRGQQVTLSCSPISGHRSVSWYQQTPGQGLQFLFEYFSETQRNKGNFPGRFSGRQFSNSRSEMNVSTLELGDSALYLCASSLDPSNQPQHFGDGTRLSIL.

This clonotype has a count of ten or more. The chain has TRBV4-3 and TRBJ2-3; D gene uncertain. Germline values: CDR1 LGHNA, CDR2 YSLEER. V lost 0 bases to trimming and J lost 2 bases, with 6 bases between them. This CDR3 contains 14 residues. The CDR3 nucleotides are TGCGCCAGCAGCCAAGACACCCCCACAGATACGCAGTATTTT. Translated, it gives CASSQDTPTDTQYF.

This clonotype was seen only a few times. The chain carries TRBV7-8 and TRBJ1-5; D is unclear. The germline gives CDR1 SGHVS, CDR2 FQNEAQ. CDR3 length: 14 amino acids. Trimming left V 5 bases short and J 4 bases short, with 12 bases between. The CDR3: CASSQDTENQPQHF. CDR3 nucleotides: TGTGCCAGCAGCCAAGATACAGAGAATCAGCCCCAGCATTTT.